This T cell receptor beta chain originates from a study of OX40 agonist ivuxolimab in advanced cancers. This clone was counted many times. Clones were sequenced by immunoSEQ multiplex PCR, and TCRdb holds only the in-frame ones, with some missing. The top ten clones hold 0.45% to 0.7% of a sample with about 77,000 clones, about nine tenths of them seen once. This CDR3 is built from 14 residues. The V gene's germline CDR1 is MNHEY and CDR2 SVGAGI. The V and J ends lost 6 bases and 2 bases respectively, with 13 bases between them. This chain connects TRBV6-5 to TRBJ1-1, with D tentatively TRBD1 (5 bases). The receptor was derived from an adult with an advanced solid tumor such as melanoma, head and neck, liver or kidney cancer. This material consisted of CD4+ or CD8+ T cells sorted from blood, taken in a trial of the OX40 agonist ivuxolimab. The CDR3: CASSPNDRNTEAFF. CDR3 bases: TGTGCCAGCAGCCCTAACGACAGAAACACTGAAGCTTTCTTT.